This T cell receptor beta chain stems from a study of somatic mutations in cytotoxic T cells in rheumatoid arthritis. Study as a whole: A 30 ml EDTA sample of patient blood was drawn right after diagnosis, before any treatment. Certain V beta antibody-stained T-cell populations, V beta1+ cells sequenced for TCRB among them, were flow-sorted to nearly 100% purity.

Isolation of the CD4+ and CD8+ populations was accomplished via positive magnetic bead selection, with purity assessed by flow cytometry. This clone is a singleton in its sample. Germline assignment: CDR1 LGHNT and CDR2 FRNRAP. The V and J ends lost 7 bases and 4 bases respectively, with 18 bases between them. This CDR3 is built from 15 residues. Per the study methods: Of patient CD8+ clones exceeding 1%, few matched published virus-specific TCRB sequences. This table comes from immunoSEQ multiplex PCR, and its TCRdb copy is limited to in-frame clones, with some not included. V and J calls plus clone size are reproduced from that table; the DNA served to infer D and trimming. The sample has 15,000 to 20,000 clones; over 70% are singletons.

The specimen was CD8+ T cells sorted from blood. The sequence came from an adult with rheumatoid arthritis. This chain links TRBV12-5 with TRBJ2-3; D uncertain. The CDR3 reads CASALLDVIPDTQYF. The DNA of the CDR3 is TGTGCTAGTGCCCTACTTGATGTCATTCCAGATACGCAGTATTTT.